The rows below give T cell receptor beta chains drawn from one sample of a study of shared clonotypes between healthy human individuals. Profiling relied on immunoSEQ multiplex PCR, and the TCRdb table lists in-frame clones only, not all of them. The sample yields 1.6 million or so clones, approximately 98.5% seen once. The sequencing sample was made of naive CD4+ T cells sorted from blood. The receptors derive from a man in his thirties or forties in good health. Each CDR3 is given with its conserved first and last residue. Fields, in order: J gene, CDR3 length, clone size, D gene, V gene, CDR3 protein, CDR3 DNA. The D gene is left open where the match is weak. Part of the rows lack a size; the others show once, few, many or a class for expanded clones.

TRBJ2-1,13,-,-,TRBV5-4,CASSLVSVNEQFF,TGTGCCAGCAGCTTGGTTAGTGTGAATGAGCAGTTCTTC
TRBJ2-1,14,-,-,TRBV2,CASRQTLPYNEQFF,TGTGCCAGCAGGCAAACCCTTCCATACAATGAGCAGTTCTTC
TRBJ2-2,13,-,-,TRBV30,CAWSDQYTGELFF,TGTGCCTGGAGTGACCAGTACACCGGGGAGCTGTTTTTT
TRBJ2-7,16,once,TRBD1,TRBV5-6,CASSYLRQGLPYEQYF,TGTGCCAGCAGCTACCTCCGACAGGGTTTACCCTACGAGCAGTACTTC
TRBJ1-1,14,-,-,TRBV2,CASTLGGDRTEAFF,TGTGCCAGCACCCTGGGCGGTGATAGGACTGAAGCTTTCTTT
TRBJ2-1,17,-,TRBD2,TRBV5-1,CASTSELAGGIHNEQFF,TGCGCCAGCACCTCCGAGCTAGCGGGAGGGATCCACAATGAGCAGTTCTTC
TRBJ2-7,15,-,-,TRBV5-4,CASSLADGDGGEQYF,TGTGCCAGCAGCTTGGCCGACGGGGACGGGGGCGAGCAGTACTTC
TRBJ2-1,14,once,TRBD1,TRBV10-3,CAISGQGPYNEQFF,TGTGCCATCAGTGGACAGGGTCCCTACAATGAGCAGTTCTTC
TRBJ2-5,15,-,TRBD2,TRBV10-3,CAIRRAETSGATQYF,TGTGCCATCAGAAGGGCGGAGACTAGCGGGGCGACCCAGTACTTC
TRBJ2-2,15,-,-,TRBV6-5,CASSPLGANTGELFF,TGTGCCAGCAGTCCCTTGGGGGCGAACACCGGGGAGCTGTTTTTT
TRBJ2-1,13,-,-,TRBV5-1,CASSLSSGNEQFF,TGCGCCAGCAGCTTGTCAAGCGGTAATGAGCAGTTCTTC
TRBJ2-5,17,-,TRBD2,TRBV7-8,CASSPGTSGSWQETQYF,TGTGCCAGCAGCCCCGGGACTAGCGGGAGTTGGCAAGAGACCCAGTACTTC
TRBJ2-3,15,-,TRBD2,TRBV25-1,CASSDEGRATDTQYF,TGTGCCAGCAGTGATGAGGGGAGGGCCACAGATACGCAGTATTTT
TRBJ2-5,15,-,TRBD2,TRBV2,CASSATSGRQETQYF,TGTGCCAGCAGCGCTACTAGCGGGAGACAAGAGACCCAGTACTTC
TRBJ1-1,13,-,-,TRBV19,CASSMQMNTEAFF,TGTGCCAGTAGTATGCAGATGAACACTGAAGCTTTCTTT
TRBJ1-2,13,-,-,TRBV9,CASSRDTNYGYTF,TGTGCCAGCAGCCGGGACACTAACTATGGCTACACCTTC
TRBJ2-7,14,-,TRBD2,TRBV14,CASSQVGAGGEQYF,TGTGCCAGCAGCCAAGTGGGGGCGGGAGGCGAGCAGTACTTC
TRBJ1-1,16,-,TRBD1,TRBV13,CASSLRVGRGYTEAFF,TGTGCCAGCAGCTTAAGAGTGGGCAGGGGGTACACTGAAGCTTTCTTT
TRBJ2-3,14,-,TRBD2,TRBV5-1,CASRISGSADTQYF,TGCGCCAGCAGGATTAGCGGGAGCGCAGATACGCAGTATTTT
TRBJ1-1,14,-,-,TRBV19,CASSIDYRNTEAFF,TGTGCCAGTAGTATAGACTACAGAAACACTGAAGCTTTCTTT
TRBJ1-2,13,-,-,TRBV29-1,CSVERQANYGYTF,TGCAGCGTTGAACGGCAAGCTAACTATGGCTACACCTTC
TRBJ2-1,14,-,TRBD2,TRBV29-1,CSVGASGEHNEQFF,TGCAGCGTTGGAGCTAGCGGGGAGCACAATGAGCAGTTCTTC
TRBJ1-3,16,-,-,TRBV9,CASSVGPGPGGNTIYF,TGTGCCAGCAGCGTAGGCCCAGGGCCAGGTGGAAACACCATATATTTT
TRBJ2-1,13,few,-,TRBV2,CASTVDSYNEQFF,TGTGCCAGCACCGTAGACTCCTACAATGAGCAGTTCTTC
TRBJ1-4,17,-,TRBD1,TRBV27,CASSSRQGGESNEKLFF,TGTGCCAGCAGTTCGAGACAGGGTGGGGAGTCTAATGAAAAACTGTTTTTT
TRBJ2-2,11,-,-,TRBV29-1,CSVGYTGELFF,TGCAGCGTGGGATACACCGGGGAGCTGTTTTTT
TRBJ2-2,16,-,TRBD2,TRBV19,CASSSPSGRAAGELFF,TGTGCCAGTAGTTCTCCAAGCGGGAGGGCCGCCGGGGAGCTGTTTTTT
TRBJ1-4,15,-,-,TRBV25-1,CASRPVDPGNEKLFF,TGTGCCAGCAGGCCCGTAGACCCTGGTAATGAAAAACTGTTTTTT
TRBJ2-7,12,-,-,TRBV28,CASSFQDYEQYF,TGTGCCAGCAGTTTCCAGGACTACGAGCAGTACTTC
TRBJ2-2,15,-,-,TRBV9,CASSVAGTNTGELFF,TGTGCCAGCAGCGTAGCAGGGACGAACACCGGGGAGCTGTTTTTT
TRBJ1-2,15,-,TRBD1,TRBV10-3,CATTVGAGGGYGYTF,TGTGCCACAACGGTCGGGGCAGGGGGCGGTTATGGCTACACCTTC
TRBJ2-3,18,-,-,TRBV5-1,CASSPSSTRRTGTDTQYF,TGCGCCAGCAGCCCTTCCTCGACCCGCAGGACGGGCACAGATACGCAGTATTTT
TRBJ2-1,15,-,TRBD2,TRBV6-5,CASSYSRLAYNEQFF,TGTGCCAGCAGTTACTCGCGACTAGCGTACAATGAGCAGTTCTTC
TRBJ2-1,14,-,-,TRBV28,CASSLAPQANEQFF,TGTGCCAGCAGTTTAGCTCCTCAAGCGAATGAGCAGTTCTTC
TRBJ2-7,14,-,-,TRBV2,CASSSLGRGGEQYF,TGTGCCAGTTCGTCGTTGGGCAGGGGGGGCGAGCAGTACTTC
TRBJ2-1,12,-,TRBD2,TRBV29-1,CSVGGRAVEQFF,TGCAGCGTGGGCGGGAGGGCGGTTGAGCAGTTCTTC
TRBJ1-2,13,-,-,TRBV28,CASSSTDLYGYTF,TGTGCCAGCAGTTCGACTGATCTCTATGGCTACACCTTC
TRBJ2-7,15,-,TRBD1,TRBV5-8,CASSLGPGGPYEQYF,TGTGCCAGCAGCTTGGGCCCAGGGGGCCCCTACGAGCAGTACTTC
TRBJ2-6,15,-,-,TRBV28,CASSLRFGGANVLTF,TGTGCCAGCAGTTTGCGGTTTGGAGGGGCCAACGTCCTGACTTTC
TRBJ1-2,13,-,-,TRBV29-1,CSVVGTGGDGYTF,TGCAGCGTTGTCGGGACCGGGGGGGATGGCTACACCTTC
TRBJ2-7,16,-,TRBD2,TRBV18,CASSPMVGLGAYEQYF,TGTGCCAGCTCACCAATGGTGGGACTAGGGGCCTACGAGCAGTACTTC
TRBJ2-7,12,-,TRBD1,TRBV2,CAGRDRGDEQYF,TGTGCCGGTAGGGACAGGGGGGACGAGCAGTACTTC
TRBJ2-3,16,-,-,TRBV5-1,CASSLTLGFEKDTQYF,TGCGCCAGCAGCTTAACCCTAGGTTTCGAAAAAGATACGCAGTATTTT
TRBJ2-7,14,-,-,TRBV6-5,CASSYSGTYYEQYF,TGTGCCAGCAGTTACTCCGGGACCTACTACGAGCAGTACTTC
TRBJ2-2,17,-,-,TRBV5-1,CASSLVRLGELPGELFF,TGCGCCAGCAGCTTGGTCCGGCTAGGAGAGTTGCCCGGGGAGCTGTTTTTT
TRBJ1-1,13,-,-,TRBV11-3,CASSLGFNREAFF,TGTGCCAGCAGCTTAGGGTTCAACAGGGAAGCTTTCTTT
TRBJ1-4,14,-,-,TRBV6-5,CASSYAGPLEKLFF,TGTGCCAGCAGTTACGCGGGACCTTTGGAAAAACTGTTTTTT
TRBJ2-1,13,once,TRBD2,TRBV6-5,CASWRGGYNEQFF,TGTGCCAGCTGGAGGGGAGGGTACAATGAGCAGTTCTTC
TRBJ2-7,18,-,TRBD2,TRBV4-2,CASSPRLAGGPESYEQYF,TGTGCCAGCAGCCCAAGACTAGCGGGAGGGCCAGAGTCCTACGAGCAGTACTTC
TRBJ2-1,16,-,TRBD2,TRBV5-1,CASSLILAGVYNEQFF,TGCGCCAGCAGCTTGATACTAGCGGGCGTCTACAATGAGCAGTTCTTC
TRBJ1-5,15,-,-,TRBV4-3,CASSQDPAGSQPQHF,TGCGCCAGCAGCCAAGATCCAGCGGGGTCTCAGCCCCAGCATTTT
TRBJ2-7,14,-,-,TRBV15,CATSREPGVNEQYF,TGTGCCACCAGCAGAGAACCGGGAGTGAACGAGCAGTACTTC
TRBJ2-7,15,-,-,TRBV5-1,CASSLISGASYEQYF,TGCGCCAGCAGCTTGATTTCGGGGGCCTCCTACGAGCAGTACTTC
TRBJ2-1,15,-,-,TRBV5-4,CASSTLVGGINEQFF,TGTGCCAGCAGCACCCTGGTGGGCGGGATCAATGAGCAGTTCTTC